Below are 21 T cell receptor beta chains sequenced from a single sample in a study of tumor and adjacent non-tumor tissue in lung cancer. No cell sorting was done before RNA was extracted from the tissue. TCRbeta libraries were built with three rounds of nested PCR, modified from ARM-PCR. From the multiplex PCR reads, TCRdb called clonotypes with MiXCR, one entry per CDR3 protein. The sample lists some 80,000 distinct CDR3 sequences; over 60% were seen once. Material for sequencing was lung tumor tissue. These receptors all come from a woman in her 40s with non-small cell lung cancer.

A note on this clonotype: The junction does not match germline at one end; this may be a read error. The rearrangement uses TRBV10-2 and TRBJ2-3; D call uncertain. The CDR3 covers 12 residues. CDR1 and CDR2 (germline): WSHSY, SAAADI. CDR3 nucleotide sequence: TGTGCCAGCAGTGTCCGGAAAGATACGCAGTATTTT. Protein product: CASSVRKDTQYF.

Concerning this clonotype: At one of its ends the junction is not consistent with the germline gene, which may arise from a read error. The rearrangement uses TRBV14 and TRBJ2-1, with D perhaps matching TRBD1 or TRBD2 (6 bases each). The germline gives CDR1 SGHDN, CDR2 FVKESK. The CDR3 runs to 18 residues. CDR3 amino acids: CASSQGGRRGSSFNEQFF. The CDR3 coding sequence is TGTGCCAGCAGCCAGGGAGGACGGAGGGGGAGCTCCTTCAATGAGCAGTTTTTC. The variable domain in full, completed from reference TRBV14 and TRBJ2-1, reads EAGVTQFPSHSVIEKGQTVTLRCDPISGHDNLYWYRRVMGKEIKFLLHFVKESKQDESGMPNNRFLAERTGGTYSTLKVQPAELEDSGVYFCASSQGGRRGSSFNEQFFGPGTRLTVL.

About this clonotype itself: Sequence at one end of the junction differs from germline and may be a read error. This chain links TRBV5-4 with TRBJ1-6; D unclear. The germline V gene encodes CDR1 SGHNT and CDR2 YYREEE (reference sequence). The CDR3 length is 14 residues. CDR3 coding DNA: TGTGCCAGCAGCCCAGGCTTGGGGTTCTCACACCTCCACTTT. Its translation is CASSPGLGFSHLHF.

For this clonotype: The CDR3 does not end in the conserved phenylalanine or tryptophan, so this is likely a read error. The chain employs TRBV4-1 and TRBJ1-2; D gene unclear. This CDR3 spans 12 amino acids. Looked up from germline, CDR1 is MGHRA and CDR2 is YSYEKL. The CDR3: CASSQRGHGYTS. CDR3 bases: TGCGCCAGTAGCCAACGAGGTCATGGCTACACCTCC.

Remarks on this clonotype: An end of the junction differs from the germline gene, which may be a read error. This rearrangement joins TRBV5-8 to TRBJ1-4, with D perhaps matching TRBD1 (6 bases). This CDR3 comprises 13 residues. Germline V gives CDR1 SGHTS, CDR2 YDEGEE. The CDR3 nucleotides read TGTGCCAGCAGTGGGGGCCTGAATGTAAAACTGTTTTTT. Residues: CASSGGLNVKLFF.

With respect to this clonotype: The junction and the germline gene differ at one end; a read error may be behind it. The rearrangement joins TRBV11-2 to TRBJ1-4, with D maybe TRBD1 (5 bases). The germline V gene encodes CDR1 SGHAT and CDR2 FQNNGV. CDR3 length equals 16 residues. Here the CDR3 reads CVSNLHGQVQGEKLFF. CDR3 DNA: TGTGTCAGCAACCTTCATGGCCAGGTGCAGGGCGAAAAACTGTTTTTT.

This clonotype was detected only once. A read error may account for a junction end that differs from germline. This sequence joins TRBV7-9 and TRBJ2-3, with TRBD1 matching 10 bases. This CDR3 spans 15 amino acids. Looked up from germline, CDR1 is SEHNR and CDR2 is FQNEAQ (reference sequence). The CDR3 is CACSSGDRGLDTQYF. The CDR3 DNA sequence: TGTGCCTGCAGCTCCGGGGACAGGGGTCTCGATACGCAGTATTTT.

The sample holds many counts of this clonotype. CDR3: CAIRITQAGELFF. The CDR3 coding sequence is TGTGCCATCAGGATAACGCAAGCCGGGGAGCTGTTTTTT. The V and J genes are TRBV10-3 and TRBJ2-2; D is ambiguous. V was clipped by 6 bases and J by 6 bases, with 11 bases between them. Germline values: CDR1 ENHRY, CDR2 SYGVKD. The CDR3 is 13 residues long.

A few counts support this clonotype. The conserved phenylalanine or tryptophan is not found at the CDR3 terminus, so this likely reflects a read error. This chain joins TRBV19 and TRBJ2-3, with D unresolved. From germline, CDR1 is LNHDA and CDR2 SQIVND (reference sequence). Trimming pared 9 bases from V and 0 bases from J, leaving 19 bases between. The CDR3 extends over 16 amino acids. CDR3 nucleotide sequence: TGTGCCAGCAGACCTGGGTCCCCAACTAGCACAGATACGCAGTATTTG. It specifies CASRPGSPTSTDTQYL.

As regards this clonotype: Relative to the germline gene, one junction end is altered; a read error may explain this. This rearrangement joins TRBV6-5 to TRBJ2-1; D may be TRBD1 (5 bases). The CDR3 has 14 amino acids. Germline V lookup: CDR1 MNHEY, CDR2 SVGAGI. The CDR3 is CANSYGHGADEQFF. CDR3 DNA sequence: TGTGCCAACAGTTACGGGCATGGGGCCGATGAGCAGTTCTTC.

Details on this clonotype: This likely comes from a read error, as the CDR3 has no conserved phenylalanine or tryptophan at its end. The DNA is omitted, as the CDR3 cannot be located on it reliably, and the CDR3 follows TCRdb's listing. V is TRBV11-2 and J is TRBJ2-1; TRBD1 was called by the table and not checked on the DNA. The CDR3 has 17 amino acids, counting both end residues. CDR1 is SGHAT and CDR2 is FQNNGV in the germline V gene. CDR3: CASSRPQTGSSYNEQLY.

Comments on this clonotype: A much larger clone differs from this one at a single base, so this may be a read error. V is TRBV6-5 and J is TRBJ2-5; possibly TRBD1 for D (5 bases). Germline CDR1 MNHEY, CDR2 SVGAGI. V was trimmed by 6 bases and J by 0 bases, leaving 20 bases between them. This CDR3 has 17 amino acids. CDR3 sequence reads: CASRTQSHGAHQETQYF. DNA for the CDR3: TGTGCCAGCAGGACTCAGTCACATGGGGCTCACCAAGAGACCCAGTACTTC.

Worth noting for this clonotype: The CDR3 ends on some other residue instead of the conserved phenylalanine or tryptophan, so this is likely a read error. The chain recombines TRBV11-2 with TRBJ2-3; tentative D call: TRBD1 (6 bases). The CDR3 spans 15 residues. The V end was cut by 5 bases, the J end by 1 base, with 13 bases between. Looked up from germline, CDR1 is SGHAT and CDR2 is FQNNGV. The CDR3 nucleotides are TGTGCCAGCAGCACTCGGACAGCCGGCACAGATACGCAGTATTCC. It yields the protein CASSTRTAGTDTQYS.

The chain uses TRBV11-2 and TRBJ2-3; D may be TRBD1 (6 bases). The CDR3 is 14 amino acids. Trimming shortened V by 7 bases and J by 12 bases, and 23 bases separated the two germline ends. Germline CDR1 is SGHAT and CDR2 is FQNNGV. CDR3 DNA: TGTGCCAGCAACCGCACGTGCACGGACAGTACACAGTATTTT. Translated: CASNRTCTDSTQYF.

This clonotype is labeled as large. The chain carries TRBV29-1 and TRBJ2-5; D unclear. Germline V gene data show CDR1 as SQVTM and CDR2 as ANQGSEA. This CDR3 is 13 amino acids long. The V gene lost 3 bases and the J gene lost 2 bases, with 10 bases spanning the gap. DNA for the CDR3: TGCAGCGTTGAGCGCTGGGGACAAGAGACCCAGTACTTC. Amino acid sequence: CSVERWGQETQYF.

A remark on this clonotype: The conserved final phenylalanine or tryptophan is absent from the CDR3, which likely points to a read error. V and J are TRBV11-2 and TRBJ1-1; D not certain. The CDR3 contains 14 residues. The V gene's germline CDR1 is SGHAT and CDR2 FQNNGV. The germline V and J ends were trimmed by 6 bases and 1 base, with 12 bases remaining between them. CDR3 in amino acids: CASRPWAGNTEAFL. Here the CDR3 DNA reads TGTGCCAGCAGACCCTGGGCAGGGAACACTGAAGCTTTCCTT.

J is TRBJ2-3 and V is TRBV4-1; weak D call: TRBD2 (5 bases). CDR3 length: 15 amino acids. CDR1 is MGHRA and CDR2 is YSYEKL in the germline V gene. The V and J ends lost 6 bases and 0 bases respectively, with 13 bases between them. The CDR3 bases are TGCGCCAGCAGGGAAGCTGACTATAGCACAGATACGCAGTATTTT. It yields the protein CASREADYSTDTQYF.

The V call is TRBV14, the J call TRBJ2-7; D not certain. Trimming removed 1 base at V and 13 bases at J, with 14 bases between. Germline assignment: CDR1 SGHDN and CDR2 FVKESK. The CDR3 is made up of 12 amino acids. DNA for the CDR3: TGTGCCAGCAGCCAAGTGTTCTACGGGCACTACTTC. Its translation: CASSQVFYGHYF.

The chain has TRBV28 and TRBJ1-5, with D unresolved. This CDR3 comprises 15 residues. Germline V gene sequence: CDR1 MDHEN, CDR2 SYDVKM. The ends were cut back, 10 bases at V and 0 bases at J, with 16 bases in the middle. The CDR3 bases are TGTGCCAACGGCCCAGACACCATTAGCAATCAGCCCCAGCATTTT. Protein sequence: CANGPDTISNQPQHF.

Points on this clonotype: At one boundary the junction diverges from the germline segment, which might be a read error. The chain combines TRBV11-2 with TRBJ2-3; D is possibly TRBD2 (5 bases). The CDR3 sequence is 15 residues long. Per the germline V gene, CDR1 is SGHAT and CDR2 is FQNNGV. Here the CDR3 DNA reads TGTGACAGCAGTTCTCAGCGGATAGACACAGATACGCAGTATTTT. This gives the protein CDSSSQRIDTDTQYF.

At least ten counts were recorded for this clonotype. The rearrangement links TRBV7-9 to TRBJ1-1; D is unclear. The length of the CDR3 is 13 residues. Between the trimmed V and J ends, which lost 9 bases and 0 bases, there was a span of 11 bases. CDR1 and CDR2 (germline): SEHNR, FQNEAQ (reference sequence). The CDR3 DNA follows: TGTGCCAGTTTGGACGGTCTGAACACTGAAGCTTTCTTT. It encodes CASLDGLNTEAFF.